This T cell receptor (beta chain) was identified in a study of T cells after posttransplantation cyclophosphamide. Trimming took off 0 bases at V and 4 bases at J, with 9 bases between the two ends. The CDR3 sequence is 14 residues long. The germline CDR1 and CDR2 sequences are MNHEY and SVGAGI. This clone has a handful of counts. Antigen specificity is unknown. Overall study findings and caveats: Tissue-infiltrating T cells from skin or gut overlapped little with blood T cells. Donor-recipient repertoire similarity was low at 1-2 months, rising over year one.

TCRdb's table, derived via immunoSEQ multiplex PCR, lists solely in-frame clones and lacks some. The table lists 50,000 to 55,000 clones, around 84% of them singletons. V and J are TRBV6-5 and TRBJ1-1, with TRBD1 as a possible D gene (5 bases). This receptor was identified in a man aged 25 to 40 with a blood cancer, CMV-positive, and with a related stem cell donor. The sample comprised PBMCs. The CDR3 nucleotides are TGTGCCAGCAGTTACTCGTTGGGGGGCACTGAAGCTTTCTTT. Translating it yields CASSYSLGGTEAFF.